A single sample is the source of the 20 T cell receptor beta chains below, sequenced in a study of CD8+ T cells in alopecia areata. Following RNA extraction, reverse transcription yielded cDNA that acted as the sequencing template. Sequencing used immunoSEQ multiplex PCR; TCRdb keeps in-frame clones, though not all of them. The sample holds more than 200,000 clones; 65% to 70% are singletons and the top ten take 1% to 1.5%. The starting material was CD4+ T cells sorted from blood, obtained at week 0. The receptors come from a human donor with alopecia areata.

The table lists this clone with a count of one. V and J are TRBV7-9 and TRBJ2-1; D tentatively fits TRBD1 or TRBD2 (6 bases each). Trimming stripped 7 bases from V and 4 bases from J, with 17 bases between. The CDR3 loop spans 15 amino acids. CDR1 is SEHNR, CDR2 FQNEAQ, per germline (reference sequence). The CDR3: CASNRDSDFYNEQFF. CDR3 bases: TGTGCCAGCAACAGGGACTCCGACTTTTACAATGAGCAGTTCTTC.

V is TRBV30 and J is TRBJ2-7; TRBD1 might be the D (5 bases). Trimming removed 7 bases at V and 3 bases at J, with 16 bases between. This CDR3 has 13 residues. Germline V gives CDR1 GTSNPN, CDR2 SVGIG (reference sequence). CDR3 coding DNA: TGTGCCTACGCTACAGGTCTTGGCTACGAGCAGTACTTC. Protein sequence: CAYATGLGYEQYF.

As to this clone: The same CDR3 arises from other DNA sequences in this sample as well. The gene calls are TRBV30 and TRBJ1-5; D may be TRBD1 (6 bases). Germline V gives CDR1 GTSNPN, CDR2 SVGIG (reference sequence). V dropped 2 bases and J dropped 4 bases, with 9 bases sitting between them. The CDR3 covers 13 residues. Here the CDR3 DNA reads TGTGCCTGGAGTAGTGGACAGAATCAGCCCCAGCATTTT. This translates into CAWSSGQNQPQHF.

In this sample, this clone turned up many times. The chain is built from TRBV10-2 and TRBJ2-4; either TRBD1 or TRBD2 may supply D (5 bases each). V was clipped by 5 bases and J by 0 bases, with 14 bases between them. The CDR3 consists of 16 residues. Germline CDR1 is WSHSY and CDR2 is SAAADI. The chain's CDR3 is CASSSLGTLAKNIQYF. As DNA, the CDR3 is TGCGCCAGCAGTTCACTAGGGACCTTAGCCAAAAACATTCAGTACTTC.

V is TRBV6-5 and J is TRBJ2-3, with TRBD2 matching 9 bases. The germline gives CDR1 MNHEY, CDR2 SVGAGI. This CDR3 is built from 15 residues. V lost 0 bases to trimming and J lost 4 bases; unmatched junction nucleotides: 2. CDR3 in amino acids: CASSYSRTSADTQYF. The DNA for the CDR3 is TGTGCCAGCAGTTACTCCCGGACTAGCGCAGATACGCAGTATTTT.

The count of this clone is one. The chain combines TRBV29-1 with TRBJ2-7; 11 nucleotides match TRBD1. The CDR3 length is 14 residues. The junction had 10 bases not matched to a gene; V was cut back by 6 bases and J by 6 bases. The germline V gene encodes CDR1 SQVTM and CDR2 ANQGSEA. The CDR3 protein is CSVRDRGTIGEQYF. CDR3 DNA sequence: TGCAGCGTGAGGGACAGGGGGACCATTGGCGAGCAGTACTTC.

The chain is built from TRBV7-2 and TRBJ1-4, with D unclear. The CDR3 extends over 13 amino acids. V shed 6 bases and J shed 8 bases, with 13 bases lying between them. CDR1 is SGHTA and CDR2 is FQGNSA in the germline V gene. As DNA, the CDR3 is TGTGCCAGCAGTCGGGCCCGAACCGAAAAACTGTTTTTT. It yields the protein CASSRARTEKLFF.

This chain uses TRBV13 with TRBJ1-2; the D is unclear. The germline V gene has CDR1 PRHDT and CDR2 FYEKMQ (reference sequence). V lost 2 bases and J lost 6, with 7 bases in between. The CDR3 has 12 residues. For the CDR3, the DNA is TGTGCCAGCAGCTTAAGAGCTCATGGCTACACCTTC. Translating gives CASSLRAHGYTF.

The V gene is TRBV7-9, the J gene TRBJ1-2, with D uncertain. Germline CDR1 is SEHNR and CDR2 is FQNEAQ (reference sequence). Trimming removed 5 bases from V and 2 bases from J, with 12 bases in between. This CDR3 contains 14 residues. The DNA for the CDR3 is TGTGCCAGCAGCCGAATGGATAGAAACTATGGCTACACCTTC. Translating it yields CASSRMDRNYGYTF.

This clone was recorded a few times. The chain recombines TRBV29-1 with TRBJ2-3, with 7 bases that match TRBD1. V lost 2 bases to trimming and J lost 3 bases; unmatched junction nucleotides: 8. The germline V gene encodes CDR1 SQVTM and CDR2 ANQGSEA. CDR3 length: 15 residues. The CDR3 sequence is CSVELGQVKTDTQYF. The CDR3 DNA reads as TGCAGCGTTGAACTCGGACAGGTCAAAACAGATACGCAGTATTTT.

The chain joins TRBV6-6 to TRBJ2-5, with D perhaps TRBD2 (6 bases). The CDR3 spans 14 residues. V lost 6 bases and J 4 bases, leaving 15 bases between the germline ends. CDR1 is MNHNY and CDR2 is SVGAGI in the germline V gene (reference sequence). This CDR3 reads CASSEVLGGETQYF. CDR3 coding DNA: TGTGCCAGCAGCGAAGTCCTGGGAGGAGAGACCCAGTACTTC.

This clone was observed once. V and J are TRBV20-1 and TRBJ1-2; the D is unclear. From germline, CDR1 is DFQATT and CDR2 SNEGSKA (reference sequence). The CDR3 sequence is 11 residues long. Trimming cost V 5 bases and J 5 bases, with 9 bases left between them. CDR3 in DNA: TGCAGTGCTGAGACACAGTATGGCTACACCTTC. This gives the protein CSAETQYGYTF.

The J gene is TRBJ1-2, the V gene TRBV29-1; 10 bases are a match to TRBD1. The CDR3 spans 13 residues. The germline gives CDR1 SQVTM, CDR2 ANQGSEA. J lost 14 bases, V lost 7 bases, and 16 bases had no gene match. The CDR3: CSAVLGQGNSWTF. DNA of the CDR3: TGCAGCGCTGTTCTGGGACAGGGGAATTCCTGGACCTTC.

The chain recombines TRBV2 with TRBJ1-5, with D perhaps TRBD1 (6 bases). The CDR3 runs to 13 residues. Between the trimmed V and J ends, which lost 8 bases and 5 bases, there was a span of 13 bases. Looked up from germline, CDR1 is SNHLY and CDR2 is FYNNEI. In nucleotides, the CDR3 is TGTGCCAGCTGGGGGGGGCGAGATCAGCCCCAGCATTTT. Encoded protein: CASWGGRDQPQHF.

The chain is built from TRBV7-2 and TRBJ2-7, with D unresolved. Trimming left V 1 base short and J 5 bases short, with 9 bases between. Germline V gene sequence: CDR1 SGHTA, CDR2 FQGNSA. This CDR3 spans 13 amino acids. In DNA, the CDR3 is TGTGCCAGCAGCTTAGGGGTTGACAACGAGCAGTACTTC. Translating gives CASSLGVDNEQYF.

This clone has just a few counts. This same CDR3 is encoded by further DNA sequences in the sample. The chain uses TRBV20-1 and TRBJ1-1; no reliable D call. This CDR3 has 11 residues. Germline V CDR1 and CDR2: DFQATT, SNEGSKA (reference sequence). Between the trimmed V and J ends, which lost 2 bases and 1 base, there was a span of 2 bases. The CDR3 spells CSARWNTEAFF. Written as DNA, the CDR3 is TGCAGTGCTAGATGGAACACTGAAGCTTTCTTT.

The chain couples TRBV4-1 to TRBJ2-1; D is perhaps TRBD1 (6 bases). The germline V gene encodes CDR1 MGHRA and CDR2 YSYEKL. CDR3 length equals 15 residues. Trimming took off 2 bases at V and 6 bases at J, with 14 bases between the two ends. CDR3 sequence: CASSQTGTPGNEQFF. The DNA for the CDR3 is TGCGCCAGCAGCCAAACAGGGACCCCCGGCAATGAGCAGTTCTTC.

The chain recombines TRBV18 with TRBJ2-3; possible D gene TRBD1, 5 bases. Per germline, CDR1 KGHSH and CDR2 LQKENI. Trimming left V 3 bases short and J 3 bases short, with 10 bases between. The length of the CDR3 is 14 residues. CDR3 sequence reads: CASSPLQGTDTQYF. The CDR3 coding sequence is TGTGCCAGCTCACCTCTCCAGGGTACAGATACGCAGTATTTT.

The rearrangement links TRBV30 to TRBJ1-1; D remains ambiguous. CDR3 length: 13 residues. CDR1 and CDR2 (germline): GTSNPN, SVGIG (reference sequence). The ends were cut back, 2 bases at V and 6 bases at J, with 13 bases in the middle. The CDR3 reads CAWSLNLYSEAFF. Here the CDR3 DNA reads TGTGCCTGGAGTCTCAACCTTTACTCTGAAGCTTTCTTT.

This sequence joins TRBV7-9 and TRBJ2-5, with TRBD2 matching over 7 bases. Trimming at V came to 5 bases and at J to 4 bases, leaving 16 bases not matched to a gene. This CDR3 has 17 amino acids. From germline, CDR1 is SEHNR and CDR2 FQNEAQ (reference sequence). CDR3 region: CASSQDWVPSGRETQYF. CDR3 nucleotide sequence: TGTGCCAGCAGCCAAGATTGGGTGCCTAGCGGAAGAGAGACCCAGTACTTC. The full variable domain, in which reference TRBV7-9 and TRBJ2-5 provide the parts outside the CDR3, is DTGVSQNPRHKITKRGQNVTFRCDPISEHNRLYWYRQTLGQGPEFLTYFQNEAQLEKSRLLSDRFSAERPKGSFSTLEIQRTEQGDSAMYLCASSQDWVPSGRETQYFGPGTRLLVL.